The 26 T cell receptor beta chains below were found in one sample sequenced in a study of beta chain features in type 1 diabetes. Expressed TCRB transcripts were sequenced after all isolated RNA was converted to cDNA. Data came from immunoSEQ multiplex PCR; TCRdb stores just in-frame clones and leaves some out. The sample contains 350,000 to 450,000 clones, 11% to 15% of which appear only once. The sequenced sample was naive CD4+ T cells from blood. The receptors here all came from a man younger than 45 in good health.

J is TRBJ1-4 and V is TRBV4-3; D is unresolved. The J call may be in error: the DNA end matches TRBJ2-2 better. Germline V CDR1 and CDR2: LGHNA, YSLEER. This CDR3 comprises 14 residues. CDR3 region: CASSQEFQYTELFF. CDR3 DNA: TGCGCCAGCAGCCAAGAGTTCCAGTACACGGAGCTGTTTTTT.

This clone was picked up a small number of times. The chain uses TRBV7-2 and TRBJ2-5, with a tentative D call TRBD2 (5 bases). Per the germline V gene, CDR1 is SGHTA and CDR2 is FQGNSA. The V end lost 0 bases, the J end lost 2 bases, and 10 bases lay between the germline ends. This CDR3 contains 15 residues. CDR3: CASSLAGLKQETQYF. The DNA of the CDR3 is TGTGCCAGCAGCTTAGCCGGACTCAAACAAGAGACCCAGTACTTC.

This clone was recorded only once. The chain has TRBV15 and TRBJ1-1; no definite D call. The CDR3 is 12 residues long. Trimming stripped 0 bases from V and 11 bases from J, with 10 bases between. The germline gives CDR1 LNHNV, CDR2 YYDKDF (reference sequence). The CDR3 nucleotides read TGTGCCACCAGCAGAGACGCGGGGTTCGCTTTCTTT. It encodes CATSRDAGFAFF.

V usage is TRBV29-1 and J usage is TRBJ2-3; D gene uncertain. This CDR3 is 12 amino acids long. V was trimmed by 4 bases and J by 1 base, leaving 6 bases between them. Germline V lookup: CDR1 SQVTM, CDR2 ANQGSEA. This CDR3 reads CSVGQGTDTQYF. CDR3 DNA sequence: TGCAGCGTTGGTCAGGGCACAGATACGCAGTATTTT.

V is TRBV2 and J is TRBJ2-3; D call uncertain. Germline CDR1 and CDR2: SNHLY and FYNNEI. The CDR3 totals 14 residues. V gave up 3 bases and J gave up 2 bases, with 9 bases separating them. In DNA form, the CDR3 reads TGTGCCAGCAGTGACTCGCGGAACACAGATACGCAGTATTTT. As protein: CASSDSRNTDTQYF.

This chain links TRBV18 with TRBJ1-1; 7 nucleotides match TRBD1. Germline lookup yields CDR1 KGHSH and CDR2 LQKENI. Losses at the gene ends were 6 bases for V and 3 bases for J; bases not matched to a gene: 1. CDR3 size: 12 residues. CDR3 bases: TGTGCCAGCTCGACAGGGTACACTGAAGCTTTCTTT. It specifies CASSTGYTEAFF.

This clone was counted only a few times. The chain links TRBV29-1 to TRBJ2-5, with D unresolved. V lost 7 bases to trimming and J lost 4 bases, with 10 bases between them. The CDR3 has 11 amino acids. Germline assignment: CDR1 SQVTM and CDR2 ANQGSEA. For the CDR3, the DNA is TGCAGCGAAGAGATAGTAGAGACCCAGTACTTC. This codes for CSEEIVETQYF. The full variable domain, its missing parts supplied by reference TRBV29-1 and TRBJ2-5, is SAVISQKPSRDICQRGTSLTIQCQVDSQVTMMFWYRQQPGQSLTLIATANQGSEATYESGFVIDKFPISRPNLTFSTLTVSNMSPEDSSIYLCSEEIVETQYFGPGTRLLVL.

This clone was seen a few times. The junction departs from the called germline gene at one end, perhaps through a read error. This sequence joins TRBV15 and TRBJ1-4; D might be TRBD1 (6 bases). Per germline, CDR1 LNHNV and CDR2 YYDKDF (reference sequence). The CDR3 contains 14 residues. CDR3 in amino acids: CATSRRPEGGPIVF. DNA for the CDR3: TGTGCCACCAGCAGACGCCCCGAAGGGGGGCCGATCGTTTTT.

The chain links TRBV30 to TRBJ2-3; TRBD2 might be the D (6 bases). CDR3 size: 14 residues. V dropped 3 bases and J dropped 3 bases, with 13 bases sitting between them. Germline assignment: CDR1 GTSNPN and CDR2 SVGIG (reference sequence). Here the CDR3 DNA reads TGTGCCTGGAGGGGCGGGATTCTGACAGATACGCAGTATTTT. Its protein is CAWRGGILTDTQYF.

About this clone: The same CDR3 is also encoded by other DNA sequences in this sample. CDR3 amino acids: CSARQNTEAFF. The CDR3 coding sequence is TGCAGTGCTCGGCAGAACACTGAAGCTTTCTTT. The chain joins TRBV20-1 to TRBJ1-1, with unresolved D. Germline lookup yields CDR1 DFQATT and CDR2 SNEGSKA (reference sequence). Deletions cut 5 bases from V and 1 base from J, with 5 bases between. CDR3 length equals 11 residues.

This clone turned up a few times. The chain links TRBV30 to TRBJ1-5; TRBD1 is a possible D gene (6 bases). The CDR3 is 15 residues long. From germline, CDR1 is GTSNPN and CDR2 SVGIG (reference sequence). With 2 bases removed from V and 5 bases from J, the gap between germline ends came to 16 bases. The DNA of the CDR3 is TGTGCCTGGAGTAACCAAGGGGGGCCTTATCAGCCCCAGCATTTT. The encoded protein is CAWSNQGGPYQPQHF.

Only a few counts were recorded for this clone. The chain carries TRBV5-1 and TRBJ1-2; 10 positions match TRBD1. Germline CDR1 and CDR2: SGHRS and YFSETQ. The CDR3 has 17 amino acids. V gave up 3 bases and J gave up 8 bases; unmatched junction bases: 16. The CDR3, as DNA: TGCGCCAGCAGCTCGCTTATCCCGGGACAGGGGAAGTCCGGCTACACCTTC. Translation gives CASSSLIPGQGKSGYTF.

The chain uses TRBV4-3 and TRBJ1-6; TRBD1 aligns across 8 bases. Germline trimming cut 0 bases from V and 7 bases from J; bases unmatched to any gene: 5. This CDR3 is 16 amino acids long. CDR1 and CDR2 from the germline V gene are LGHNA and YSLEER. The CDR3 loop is CASSQDPDRGNSPLHF. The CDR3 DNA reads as TGCGCCAGCAGCCAAGATCCCGACAGGGGCAATTCACCCCTCCACTTT.

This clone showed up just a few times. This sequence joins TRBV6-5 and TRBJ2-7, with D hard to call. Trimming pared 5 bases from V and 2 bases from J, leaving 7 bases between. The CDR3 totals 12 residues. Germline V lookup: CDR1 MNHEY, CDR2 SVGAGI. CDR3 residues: CASSQGTYEQYV. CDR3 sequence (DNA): TGTGCCAGCAGTCAAGGGACCTACGAGCAGTACGTC.

The CDR3 region is CASGLPSYNEQFF. For the CDR3, the DNA is TGCGCCAGCGGACTACCCTCCTACAATGAGCAGTTCTTC. J is TRBJ2-1 and V is TRBV5-1; D is possibly TRBD2 (6 bases). Germline CDR1 SGHRS, CDR2 YFSETQ. Deletions cut 7 bases from V and 0 bases from J, with 8 bases between. The CDR3 consists of 13 residues.

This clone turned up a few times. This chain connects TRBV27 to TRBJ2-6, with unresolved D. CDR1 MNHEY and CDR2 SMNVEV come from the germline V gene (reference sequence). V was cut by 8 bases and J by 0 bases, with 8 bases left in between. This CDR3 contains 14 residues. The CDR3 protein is CASARGSGANVLTF. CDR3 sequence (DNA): TGTGCCAGCGCTAGAGGCTCTGGGGCCAACGTCCTGACTTTC.

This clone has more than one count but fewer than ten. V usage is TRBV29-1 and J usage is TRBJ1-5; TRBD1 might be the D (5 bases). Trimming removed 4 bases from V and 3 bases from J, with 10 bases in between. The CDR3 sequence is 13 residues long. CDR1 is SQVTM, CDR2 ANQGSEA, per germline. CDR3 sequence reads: CSVGGASNQPQHF. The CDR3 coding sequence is TGCAGCGTTGGCGGGGCTTCCAATCAGCCCCAGCATTTT.

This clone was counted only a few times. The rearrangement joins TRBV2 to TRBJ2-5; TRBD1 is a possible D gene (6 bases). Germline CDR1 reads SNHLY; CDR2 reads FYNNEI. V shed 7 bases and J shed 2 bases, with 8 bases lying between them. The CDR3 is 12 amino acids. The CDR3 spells CASMGQQETQYF. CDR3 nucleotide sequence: TGTGCCAGCATGGGACAACAAGAGACCCAGTACTTC.

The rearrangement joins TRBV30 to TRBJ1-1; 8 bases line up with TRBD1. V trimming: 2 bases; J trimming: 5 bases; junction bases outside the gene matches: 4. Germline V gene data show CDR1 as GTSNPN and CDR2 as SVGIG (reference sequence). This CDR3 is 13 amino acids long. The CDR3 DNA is TGTGCCTGGAGTAGGGACAGGAGTACTGAAGCTTTCTTT. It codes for CAWSRDRSTEAFF.

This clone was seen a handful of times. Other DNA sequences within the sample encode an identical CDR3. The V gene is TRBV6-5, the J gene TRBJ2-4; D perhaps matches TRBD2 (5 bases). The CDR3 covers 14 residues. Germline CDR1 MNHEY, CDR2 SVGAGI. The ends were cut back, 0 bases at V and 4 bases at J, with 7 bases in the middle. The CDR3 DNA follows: TGTGCCAGCAGTTACTCACGCGGGAAAAACATTCAGTACTTC. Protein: CASSYSRGKNIQYF.

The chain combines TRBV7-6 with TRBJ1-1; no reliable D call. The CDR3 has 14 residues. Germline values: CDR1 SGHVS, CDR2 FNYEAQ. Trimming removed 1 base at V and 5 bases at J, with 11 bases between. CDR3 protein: CASSLEVRETEAFF. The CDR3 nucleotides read TGTGCCAGCAGCTTAGAGGTGCGAGAAACTGAAGCTTTCTTT.

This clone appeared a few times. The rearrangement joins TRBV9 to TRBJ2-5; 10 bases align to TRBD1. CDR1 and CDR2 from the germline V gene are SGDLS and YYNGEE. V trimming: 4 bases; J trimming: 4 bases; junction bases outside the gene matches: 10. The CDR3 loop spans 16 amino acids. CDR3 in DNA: TGTGCCAGCAGCTCGACCGTTCGGACAGGGGGAGAGACCCAGTACTTC. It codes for CASSSTVRTGGETQYF.

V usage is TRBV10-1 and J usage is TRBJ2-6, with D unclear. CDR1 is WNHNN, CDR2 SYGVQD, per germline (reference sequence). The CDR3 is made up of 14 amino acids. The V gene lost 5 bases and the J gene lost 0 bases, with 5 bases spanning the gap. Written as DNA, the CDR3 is TGCGCCAGCAGTAAGGACTCTGGGGCCAACGTCCTGACTTTC. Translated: CASSKDSGANVLTF.

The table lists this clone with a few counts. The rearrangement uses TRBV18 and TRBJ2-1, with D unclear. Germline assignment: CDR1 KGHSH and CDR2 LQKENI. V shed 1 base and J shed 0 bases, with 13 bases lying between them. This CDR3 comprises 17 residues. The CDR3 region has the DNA TGTGCCAGCTCACCACGGTTCCTAGGCCTCTCCTACAATGAGCAGTTCTTC. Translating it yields CASSPRFLGLSYNEQFF.

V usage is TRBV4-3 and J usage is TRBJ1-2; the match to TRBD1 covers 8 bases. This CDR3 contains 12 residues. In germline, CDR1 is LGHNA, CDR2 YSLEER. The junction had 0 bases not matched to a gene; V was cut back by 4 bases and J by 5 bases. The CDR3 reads CASSRQGYGYTF. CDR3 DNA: TGCGCCAGCAGCCGACAGGGGTATGGCTACACCTTC.

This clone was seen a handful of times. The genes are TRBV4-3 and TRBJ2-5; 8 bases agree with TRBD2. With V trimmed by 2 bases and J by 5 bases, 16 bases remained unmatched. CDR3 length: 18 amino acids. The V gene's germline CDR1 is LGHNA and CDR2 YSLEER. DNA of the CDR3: TGCGCCAGCAGCCAAAACCCTACAGCAGCGGGAGAGGAGGAGACCCAGTACTTC. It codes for CASSQNPTAAGEEETQYF.